This T cell receptor beta chain originates from a study of blood T cell repertoires in COVID-19. Study in general: Samples representing acute and convalescent COVID-19 were sourced from the United States, Italy and Spain. Sample material is recorded as cDNA or gDNA derived from T cells, B-cell-depleted T cells, or PBMCs.

Everyone who took part was about 18 to 90 years old, and they came from about two dozen US areas. Categorization into cohorts depended on clinical history that participants reported. Trimming cost V 1 base and J 8 bases, with 8 bases left between them. Germline lookup yields CDR1 LGHDT and CDR2 YNNKEL (reference sequence). The CDR3 extends over 12 amino acids. Sequencing was performed with immunoSEQ multiplex PCR; in TCRdb, only in-frame clones are kept and a portion is missing. Here the sample spans 190,000 or so clones, approximately 88% being singletons. Sequencing input: PBMCs or T cells enriched from blood (not recorded which). The receptor's source is a man between 18 and 35 years old with acute COVID-19. The genes are TRBV3-1 (or the pseudogene TRBV3-2) and TRBJ1-1; D call uncertain. The CDR3 reads CASSQAGGEAFF. CDR3 nucleotides: TGTGCCAGCAGCCAAGCTGGAGGGGAAGCTTTCTTT.